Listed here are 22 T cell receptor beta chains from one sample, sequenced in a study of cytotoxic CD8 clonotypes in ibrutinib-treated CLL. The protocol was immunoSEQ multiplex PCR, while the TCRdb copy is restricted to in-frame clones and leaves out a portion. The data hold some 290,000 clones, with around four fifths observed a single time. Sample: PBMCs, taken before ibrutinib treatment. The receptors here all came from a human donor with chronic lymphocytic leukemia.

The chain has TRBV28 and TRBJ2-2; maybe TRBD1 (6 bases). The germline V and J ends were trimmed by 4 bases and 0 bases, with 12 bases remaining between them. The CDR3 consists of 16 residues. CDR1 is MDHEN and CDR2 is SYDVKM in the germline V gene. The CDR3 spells CASSYAGTPNTGELFF. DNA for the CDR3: TGTGCCAGCAGTTACGCCGGGACACCGAACACCGGGGAGCTGTTTTTT. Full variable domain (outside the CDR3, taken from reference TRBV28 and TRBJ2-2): DVKVTQSSRYLVKRTGEKVFLECVQDMDHENMFWYRQDPGLGLRLIYFSYDVKMKEKGDIPEGYSVSREKKERFSLILESASTNQTSMYLCASSYAGTPNTGELFFGEGSRLTVL.

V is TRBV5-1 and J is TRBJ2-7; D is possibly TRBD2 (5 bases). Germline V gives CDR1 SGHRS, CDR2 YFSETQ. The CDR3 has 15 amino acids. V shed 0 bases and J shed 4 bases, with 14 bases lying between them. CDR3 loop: CASSLEATRGYEQYF. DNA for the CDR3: TGCGCCAGCAGCTTGGAGGCTACTCGGGGTTACGAGCAGTACTTC.

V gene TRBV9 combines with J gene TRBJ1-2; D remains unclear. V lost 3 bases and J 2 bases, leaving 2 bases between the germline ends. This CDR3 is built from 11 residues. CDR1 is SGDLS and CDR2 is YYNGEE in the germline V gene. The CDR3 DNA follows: TGTGCCAGCAGCGCGAACTATGGCTACACCTTC. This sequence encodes CASSANYGYTF. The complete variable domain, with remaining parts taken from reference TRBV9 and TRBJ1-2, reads DSGVTQTPKHLITATGQRVTLRCSPRSGDLSVYWYQQSLDQGLQFLIQYYNGEERAKGNILERFSAQQFPDLHSELNLSSLELGDSALYFCASSANYGYTFGSGTRLTVV.

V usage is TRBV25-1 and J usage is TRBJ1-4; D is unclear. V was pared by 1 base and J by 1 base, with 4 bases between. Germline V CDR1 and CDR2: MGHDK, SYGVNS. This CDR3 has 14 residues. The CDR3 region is CASSEWETNEKLFF. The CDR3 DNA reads TGTGCCAGCAGTGAATGGGAAACTAATGAAAAACTGTTTTTT.

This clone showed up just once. CDR3 loop: CASSPTGTGGYQPQHF. In DNA form, the CDR3 reads TGCGCCAGCAGCCCAACCGGGACAGGGGGCTATCAGCCCCAGCATTTT. V gene TRBV5-1 combines with J gene TRBJ1-5; 12 bases match TRBD1. The length of the CDR3 is 16 residues. V was clipped by 4 bases and J by 5 bases; unmatched bases: 7. Germline V gene sequence: CDR1 SGHRS, CDR2 YFSETQ.

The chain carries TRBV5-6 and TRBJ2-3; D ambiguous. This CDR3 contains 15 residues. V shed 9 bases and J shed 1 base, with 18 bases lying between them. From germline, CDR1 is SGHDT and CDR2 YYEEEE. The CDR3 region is CATSLFGDGTDTQYF. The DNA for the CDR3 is TGTGCCACCTCTCTTTTCGGCGATGGCACAGATACGCAGTATTTT.

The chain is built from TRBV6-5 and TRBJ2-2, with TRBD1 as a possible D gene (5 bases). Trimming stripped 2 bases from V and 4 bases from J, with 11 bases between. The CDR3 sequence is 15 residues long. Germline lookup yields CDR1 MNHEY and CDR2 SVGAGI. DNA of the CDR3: TGTGCCAGCAGTTACATAGGGGCGCGCACCGGGGAGCTGTTTTTT. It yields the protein CASSYIGARTGELFF.

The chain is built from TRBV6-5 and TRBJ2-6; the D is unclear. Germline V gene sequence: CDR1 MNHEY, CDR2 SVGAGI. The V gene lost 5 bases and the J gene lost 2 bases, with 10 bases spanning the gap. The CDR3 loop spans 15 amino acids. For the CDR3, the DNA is TGTGCCAGCAGTCGAGGTACCGCTGGGGCCAACGTCCTGACTTTC. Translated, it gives CASSRGTAGANVLTF.

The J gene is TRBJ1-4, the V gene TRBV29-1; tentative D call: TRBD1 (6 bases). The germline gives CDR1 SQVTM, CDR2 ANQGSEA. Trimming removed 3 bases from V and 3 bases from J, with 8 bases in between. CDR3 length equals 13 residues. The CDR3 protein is CSVERGANEKLFF. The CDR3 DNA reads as TGCAGCGTTGAGAGGGGGGCTAATGAAAAACTGTTTTTT.

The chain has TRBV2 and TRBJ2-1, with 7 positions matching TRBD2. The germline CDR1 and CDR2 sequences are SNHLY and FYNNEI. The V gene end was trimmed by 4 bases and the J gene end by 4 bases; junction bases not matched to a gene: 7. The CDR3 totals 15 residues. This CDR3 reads CASSGWRENYNEQFF. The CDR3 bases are TGTGCCAGCAGTGGTTGGCGGGAGAATTACAATGAGCAGTTCTTC.

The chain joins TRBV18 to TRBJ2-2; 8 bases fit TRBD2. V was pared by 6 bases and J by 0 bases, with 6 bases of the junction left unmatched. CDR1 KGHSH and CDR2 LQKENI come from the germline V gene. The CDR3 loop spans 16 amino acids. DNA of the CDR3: TGTGCCAGCTCCTTCGGACTAGCAGCGAACACCGGGGAGCTGTTTTTT. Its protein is CASSFGLAANTGELFF.

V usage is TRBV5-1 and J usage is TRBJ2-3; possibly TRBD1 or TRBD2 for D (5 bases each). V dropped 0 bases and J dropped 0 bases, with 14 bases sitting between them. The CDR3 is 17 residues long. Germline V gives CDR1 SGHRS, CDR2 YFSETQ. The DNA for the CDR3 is TGCGCCAGCAGCTTGGCGGGGCGGGTAACTAGCACAGATACGCAGTATTTT. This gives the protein CASSLAGRVTSTDTQYF.

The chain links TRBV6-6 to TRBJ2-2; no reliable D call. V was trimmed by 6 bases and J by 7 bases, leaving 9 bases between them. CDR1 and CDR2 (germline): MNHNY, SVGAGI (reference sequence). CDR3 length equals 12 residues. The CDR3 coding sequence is TGTGCCAGCAGCCGGACCGACGGGGAGCTGTTTTTT. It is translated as CASSRTDGELFF.

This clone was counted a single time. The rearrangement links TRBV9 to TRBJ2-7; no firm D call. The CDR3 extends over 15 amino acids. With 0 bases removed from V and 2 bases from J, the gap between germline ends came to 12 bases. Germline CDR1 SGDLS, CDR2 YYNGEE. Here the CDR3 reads CASSVGNSRTYEQYF. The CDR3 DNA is TGTGCCAGCAGCGTAGGGAACAGTAGAACCTACGAGCAGTACTTC.

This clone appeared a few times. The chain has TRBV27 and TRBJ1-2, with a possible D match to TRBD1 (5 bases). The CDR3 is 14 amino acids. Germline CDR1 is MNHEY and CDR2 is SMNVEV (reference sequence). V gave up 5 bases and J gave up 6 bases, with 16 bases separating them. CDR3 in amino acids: CASSPHLQGNGYTF. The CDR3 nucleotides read TGTGCCAGCAGTCCCCATTTGCAGGGTAATGGCTACACCTTC.

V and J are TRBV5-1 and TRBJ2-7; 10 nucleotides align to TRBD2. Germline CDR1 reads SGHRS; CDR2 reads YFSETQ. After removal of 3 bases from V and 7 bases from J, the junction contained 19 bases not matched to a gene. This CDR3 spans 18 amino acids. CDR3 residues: CASSWVVAGGPWKDEQYF. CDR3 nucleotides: TGCGCCAGCAGCTGGGTAGTAGCGGGAGGCCCCTGGAAGGATGAGCAGTACTTC.

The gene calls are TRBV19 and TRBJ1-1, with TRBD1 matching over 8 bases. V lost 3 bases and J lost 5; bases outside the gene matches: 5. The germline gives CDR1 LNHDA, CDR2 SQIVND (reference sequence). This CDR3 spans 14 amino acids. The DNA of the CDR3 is TGTGCCAGTAGTATTCAGGGGGCTTTAACTGAAGCTTTCTTT. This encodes CASSIQGALTEAFF.

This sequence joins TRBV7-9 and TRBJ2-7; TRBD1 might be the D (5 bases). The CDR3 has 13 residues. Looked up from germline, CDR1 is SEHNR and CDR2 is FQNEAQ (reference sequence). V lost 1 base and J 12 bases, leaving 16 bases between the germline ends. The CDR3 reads CASSLVGVEFPYF. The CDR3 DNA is TGTGCCAGCAGCTTAGTAGGGGTGGAGTTCCCGTACTTC.

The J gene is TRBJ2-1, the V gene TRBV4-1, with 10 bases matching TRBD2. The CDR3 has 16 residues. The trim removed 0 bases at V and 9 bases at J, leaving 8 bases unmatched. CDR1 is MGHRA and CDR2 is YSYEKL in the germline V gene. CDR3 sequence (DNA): TGCGCCAGCAGCCAAGATGAGCCAGCGGGAGGGTTTGAGCAGTTCTTC. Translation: CASSQDEPAGGFEQFF.

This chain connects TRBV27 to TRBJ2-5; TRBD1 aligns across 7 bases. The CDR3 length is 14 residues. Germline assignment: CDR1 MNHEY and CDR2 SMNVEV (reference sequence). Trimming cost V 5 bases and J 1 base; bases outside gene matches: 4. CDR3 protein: CASSPRQGQETQYF. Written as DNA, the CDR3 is TGTGCCAGCAGTCCGAGACAGGGCCAAGAGACCCAGTACTTC.

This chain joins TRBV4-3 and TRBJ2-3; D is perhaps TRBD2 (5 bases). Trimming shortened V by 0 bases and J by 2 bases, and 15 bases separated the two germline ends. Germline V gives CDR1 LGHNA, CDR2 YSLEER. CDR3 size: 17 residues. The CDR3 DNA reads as TGCGCCAGCAGCCAAGAAAGGACCGGGGTATACACAGATACGCAGTATTTT. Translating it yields CASSQERTGVYTDTQYF.

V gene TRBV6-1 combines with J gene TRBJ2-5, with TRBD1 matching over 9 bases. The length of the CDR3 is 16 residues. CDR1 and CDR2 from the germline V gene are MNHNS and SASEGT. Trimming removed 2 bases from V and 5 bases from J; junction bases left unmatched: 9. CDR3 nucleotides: TGTGCCAGCAGTGAATTTAGGACAGGGGTATTTGAGACCCAGTACTTC. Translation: CASSEFRTGVFETQYF.